These 9 T cell receptor beta chains share one sample of origin, sequenced in a study of molecular identifiers for immune sequencing clone quantification. Using its own MiXCR run on the PCR reads, TCRdb lists one record per CDR3 protein. Of over 300,000 distinct CDR3 sequences listed, under 25% are singletons. Sequencing input: naive CD8+ T cells from blood, with Jurkat cell RNA spiked in. Subset reported: FACS-sorted CD8+CD4-CCR7+CD45RA+ naive T cells. These receptors all come from a human donor in good health. Some libraries in this study had Jurkat cell RNA spiked in.

The chain has TRBV6-5 and TRBJ2-7; 8 bases map to TRBD1. This CDR3 is 14 amino acids long. Germline CDR1 is MNHEY and CDR2 is SVGAGI. J gave up 7 bases and V 4 bases, and 9 bases lay outside the gene matches. Here the CDR3 reads CASSSRTGPEEQYF. The CDR3, as DNA: TGTGCCAGCAGTTCGCGGACAGGGCCCGAAGAGCAGTACTTC.

This clonotype was counted a few times. V is TRBV7-6 and J is TRBJ2-3; 10 bases map to TRBD1. Germline CDR1 and CDR2: SGHVS and FNYEAQ. The CDR3 covers 16 residues. Unmatched junction bases numbered 13, after V lost 5 bases and J lost 8 bases. In DNA, the CDR3 is TGTGCCAGCAGCCCGCGACAGGGGGCGCAAGTGGGTACGCAGTATTTT. Protein: CASSPRQGAQVGTQYF.

This clonotype was recorded a few times. The CDR3 sequence: CASKVAGGLYEQYF. The CDR3 nucleotides read TGTGCCAGCAAAGTAGCGGGGGGGCTTTACGAGCAGTACTTC. This rearrangement joins TRBV12-3 or TRBV12-4 to TRBJ2-7; 11 bases map to TRBD2. V gave up 7 bases and J gave up 4 bases; unmatched junction bases: 6. This CDR3 is 14 amino acids long.

Of note for this clonotype: One end of the junction is discordant with germline, which a read error may explain. The chain has TRBV7-3 and TRBJ2-1, with 9 bases aligning to TRBD1. The CDR3 has 16 residues. Germline V gene data show CDR1 as SGHTA and CDR2 as FQGTGA. The CDR3 nucleotides are TGTGCCAGCAGCACTGGGACAGGGCTCTACGACAATGTGCAGTTCTTC. Translating gives CASSTGTGLYDNVQFF.

This clonotype was seen only a few times. The genes are TRBV5-1 and TRBJ1-4; D unclear. V lost 1 base to trimming and J lost 10 bases, with 17 bases between them. The CDR3 is 15 residues long. Germline CDR1 reads SGHRS; CDR2 reads YFSETQ. The CDR3 DNA is TGCGCCAGCAGCTTGTCAGAGACACCGAGTGGAAAACTGTTTTTT. Its protein is CASSLSETPSGKLFF.

This clonotype appeared a few times. The chain combines TRBV15 with TRBJ1-1; 7 bases map to TRBD1. Germline loops: CDR1 LNHNV, CDR2 YYDKDF (reference sequence). V trimming: 1 base; J trimming: 0 bases; junction bases outside the gene matches: 11. The CDR3 is 18 residues long. Here the CDR3 reads CATSRVNFPGQLNTEAFF. The CDR3 DNA reads TGTGCCACCAGCAGAGTAAACTTCCCGGGACAGCTGAACACTGAAGCTTTCTTT.

This chain uses TRBV12-3 or TRBV12-4 with TRBJ1-5; 7 bases map to TRBD1. The CDR3 is made up of 15 amino acids. V shed 1 base and J 7 bases; nucleotides not matched to a gene: 7. The DNA for the CDR3 is TGTGCCAGCAGTTTAGATGGGACAGCCGGGCAGCCCCAGCATTTT. It encodes CASSLDGTAGQPQHF.

As concerns this clonotype: Possible read error: a much larger clone is one base away. This chain uses TRBV4-3 with TRBJ2-3, with D perhaps matching TRBD2 (5 bases). CDR1 and CDR2 from the germline V gene are LGHNA and YSLEER. The length of the CDR3 is 17 residues. CDR3 protein: CASGQDPTDYPTDTQYF. The CDR3 region has the DNA TGCGCCAGCGGCCAAGACCCCACCGACTATCCCACAGATACGCAGTATTTT.

Of note for this clonotype: At one end the junction does not follow the germline gene, possibly because of a read error. The CDR3 spells CANSPEGHYSNQPQHF. The DNA for the CDR3 is TGTGCCAACAGTCCGGAGGGGCACTATAGCAATCAGCCCCAGCATTTT. The V gene is TRBV28, the J gene TRBJ1-5; possible D gene TRBD1, 5 bases. The CDR3 runs to 16 residues. The germline CDR1 and CDR2 sequences are MDHEN and SYDVKM.